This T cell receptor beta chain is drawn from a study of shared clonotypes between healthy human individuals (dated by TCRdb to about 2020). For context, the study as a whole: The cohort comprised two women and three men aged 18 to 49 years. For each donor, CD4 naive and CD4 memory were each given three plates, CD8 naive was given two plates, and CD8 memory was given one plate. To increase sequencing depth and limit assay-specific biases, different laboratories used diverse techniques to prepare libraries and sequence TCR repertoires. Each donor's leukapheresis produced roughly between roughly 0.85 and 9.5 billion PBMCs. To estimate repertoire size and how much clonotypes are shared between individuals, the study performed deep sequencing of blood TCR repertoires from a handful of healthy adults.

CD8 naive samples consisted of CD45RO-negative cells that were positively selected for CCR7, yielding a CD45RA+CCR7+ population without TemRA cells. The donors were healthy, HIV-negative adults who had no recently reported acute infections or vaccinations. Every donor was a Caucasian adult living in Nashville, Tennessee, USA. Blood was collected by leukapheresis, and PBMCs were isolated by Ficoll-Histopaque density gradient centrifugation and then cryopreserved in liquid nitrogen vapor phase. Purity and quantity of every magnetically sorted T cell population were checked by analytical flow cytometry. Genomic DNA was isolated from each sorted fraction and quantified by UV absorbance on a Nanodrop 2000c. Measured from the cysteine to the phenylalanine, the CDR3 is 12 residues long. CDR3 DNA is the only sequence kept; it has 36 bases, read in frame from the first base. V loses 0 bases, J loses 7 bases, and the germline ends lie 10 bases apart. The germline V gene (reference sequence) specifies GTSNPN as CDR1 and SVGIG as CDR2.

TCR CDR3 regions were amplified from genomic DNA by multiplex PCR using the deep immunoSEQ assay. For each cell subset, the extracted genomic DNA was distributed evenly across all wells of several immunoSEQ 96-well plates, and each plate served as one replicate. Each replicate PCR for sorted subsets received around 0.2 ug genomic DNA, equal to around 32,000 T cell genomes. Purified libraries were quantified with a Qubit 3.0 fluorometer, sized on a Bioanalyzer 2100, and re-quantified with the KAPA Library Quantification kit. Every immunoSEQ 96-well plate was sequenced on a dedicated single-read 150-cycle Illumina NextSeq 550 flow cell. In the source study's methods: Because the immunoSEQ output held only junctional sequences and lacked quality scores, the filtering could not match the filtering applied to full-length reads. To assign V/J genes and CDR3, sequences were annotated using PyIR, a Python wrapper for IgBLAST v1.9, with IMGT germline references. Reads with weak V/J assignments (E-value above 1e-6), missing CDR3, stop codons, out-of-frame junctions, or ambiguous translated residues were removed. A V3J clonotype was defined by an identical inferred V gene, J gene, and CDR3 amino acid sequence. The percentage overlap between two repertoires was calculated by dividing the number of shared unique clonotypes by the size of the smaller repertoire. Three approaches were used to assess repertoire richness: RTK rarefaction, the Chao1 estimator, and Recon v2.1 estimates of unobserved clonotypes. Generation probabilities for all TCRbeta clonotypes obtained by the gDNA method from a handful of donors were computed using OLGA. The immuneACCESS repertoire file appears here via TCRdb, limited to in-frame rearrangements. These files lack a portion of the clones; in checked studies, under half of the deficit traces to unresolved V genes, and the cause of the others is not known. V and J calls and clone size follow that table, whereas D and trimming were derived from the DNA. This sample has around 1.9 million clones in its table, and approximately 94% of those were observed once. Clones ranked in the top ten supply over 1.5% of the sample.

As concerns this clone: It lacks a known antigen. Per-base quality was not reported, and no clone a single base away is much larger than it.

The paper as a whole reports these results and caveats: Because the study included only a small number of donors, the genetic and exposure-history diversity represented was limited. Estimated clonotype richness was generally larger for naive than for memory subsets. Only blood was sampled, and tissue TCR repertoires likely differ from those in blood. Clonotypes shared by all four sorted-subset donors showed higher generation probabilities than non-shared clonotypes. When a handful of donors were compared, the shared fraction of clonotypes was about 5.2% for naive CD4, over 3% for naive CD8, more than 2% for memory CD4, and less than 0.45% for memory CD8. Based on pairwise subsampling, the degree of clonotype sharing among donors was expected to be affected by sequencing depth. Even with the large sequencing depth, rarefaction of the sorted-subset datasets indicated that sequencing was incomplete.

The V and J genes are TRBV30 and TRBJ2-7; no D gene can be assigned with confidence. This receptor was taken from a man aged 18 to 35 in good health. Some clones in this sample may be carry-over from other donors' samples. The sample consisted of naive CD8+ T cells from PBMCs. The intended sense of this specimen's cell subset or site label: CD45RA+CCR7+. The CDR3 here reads CAWSVPWLEQYF. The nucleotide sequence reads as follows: TGTGCCTGGAGTGTACCCTGGTTGGAGCAGTACTTC.